These 2 T cell receptor beta chains share one sample of origin, sequenced in a study of blood T cell repertoires in COVID-19. Generated by immunoSEQ multiplex PCR, the TCRdb table keeps only in-frame clones and is missing some. The sample shows a few hundred thousand clones, around four fifths of them seen only once. The specimen sequenced was peripheral blood. These receptor sequences come from an elderly woman with active or convalescent COVID-19.

This chain uses TRBV7-8 with TRBJ2-2, with D possibly TRBD1 on 6 matching bases. Germline V CDR1 and CDR2: SGHVS, FQNEAQ. The CDR3 loop spans 18 amino acids. V shed 5 bases and J shed 0 bases, with 19 bases lying between them. The CDR3 reads CASSASLRGHANTGELFF. The CDR3 nucleotides read TGTGCCAGCAGCGCGAGTCTCCGGGGACACGCGAACACCGGGGAGCTGTTTTTT.

The V call is TRBV5-1, the J call TRBJ2-2; TRBD1 might be the D (6 bases). The CDR3 sequence is 13 residues long. Trimming stripped 3 bases from V and 4 bases from J, with 7 bases between. Germline-derived CDR1 and CDR2 are SGHRS and YFSETQ. The CDR3 nucleotides read TGCGCCAGCAGCTGGACAGTCACCGGGGAGCTGTTTTTT. Its translation: CASSWTVTGELFF.